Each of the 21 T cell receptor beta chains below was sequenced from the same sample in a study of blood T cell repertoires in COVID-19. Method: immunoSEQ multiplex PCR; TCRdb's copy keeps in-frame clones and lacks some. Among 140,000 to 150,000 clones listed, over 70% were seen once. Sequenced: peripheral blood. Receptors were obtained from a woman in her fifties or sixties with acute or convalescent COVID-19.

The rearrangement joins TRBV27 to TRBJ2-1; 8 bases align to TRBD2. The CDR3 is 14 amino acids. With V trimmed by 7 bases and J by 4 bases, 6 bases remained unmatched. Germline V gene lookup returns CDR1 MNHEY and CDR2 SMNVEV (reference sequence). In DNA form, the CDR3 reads TGTGCCAGCAAAGTACTAGCGGTTTACAATGAGCAGTTCTTC. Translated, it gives CASKVLAVYNEQFF.

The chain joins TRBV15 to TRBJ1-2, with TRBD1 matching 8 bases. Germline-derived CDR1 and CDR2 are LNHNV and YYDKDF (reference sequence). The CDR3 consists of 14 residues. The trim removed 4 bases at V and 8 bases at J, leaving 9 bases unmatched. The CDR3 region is CATSNLQGVGGYTF. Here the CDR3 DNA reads TGTGCCACCAGCAACCTACAGGGGGTGGGGGGCTACACCTTC.

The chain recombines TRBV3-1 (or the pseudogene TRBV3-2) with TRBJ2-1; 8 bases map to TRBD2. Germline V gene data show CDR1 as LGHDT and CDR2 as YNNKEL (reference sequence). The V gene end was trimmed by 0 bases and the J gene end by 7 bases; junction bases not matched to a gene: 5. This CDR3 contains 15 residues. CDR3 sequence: CASSQERPGGNEQFF. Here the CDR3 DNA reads TGTGCCAGCAGCCAAGAACGGCCGGGAGGGAATGAGCAGTTCTTC.

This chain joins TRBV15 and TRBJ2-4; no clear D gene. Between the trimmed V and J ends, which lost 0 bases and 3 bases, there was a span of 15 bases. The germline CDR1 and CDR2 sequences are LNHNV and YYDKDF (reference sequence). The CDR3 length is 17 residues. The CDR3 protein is CATSRDVRGYIKNIQYF. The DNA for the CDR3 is TGTGCCACCAGCAGAGACGTTCGCGGATATATCAAAAACATTCAGTACTTC. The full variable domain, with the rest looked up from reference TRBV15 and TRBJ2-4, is DAMVIQNPRYQVTQFGKPVTLSCSQTLNHNVMYWYQQKSSQAPKLLFHYYDKDFNNEADTPDNFQSRRPNTSFCFLDIRSPGLGDTAMYLCATSRDVRGYIKNIQYFGAGTRLSVL.

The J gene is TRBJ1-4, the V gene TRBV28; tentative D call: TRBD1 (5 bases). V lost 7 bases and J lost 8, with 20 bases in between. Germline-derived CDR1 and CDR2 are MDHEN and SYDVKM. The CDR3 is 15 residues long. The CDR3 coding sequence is TGTGCCAGCATCAGGGCTTCGGGAGGTGAAGAAAAACTGTTTTTT. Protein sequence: CASIRASGGEEKLFF.

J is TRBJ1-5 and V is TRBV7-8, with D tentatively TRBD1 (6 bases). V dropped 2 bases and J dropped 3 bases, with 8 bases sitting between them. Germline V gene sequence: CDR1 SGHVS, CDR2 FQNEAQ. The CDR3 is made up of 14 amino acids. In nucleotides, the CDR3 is TGTGCCAGCAGCTTAAGGACAGCCAATCAGCCCCAGCATTTT. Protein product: CASSLRTANQPQHF.

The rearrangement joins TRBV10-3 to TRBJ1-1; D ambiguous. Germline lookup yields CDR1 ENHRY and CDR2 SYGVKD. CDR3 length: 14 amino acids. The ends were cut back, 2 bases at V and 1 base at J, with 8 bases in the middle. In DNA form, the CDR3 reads TGTGCCATCAGTGAGCCGGGTCGGAACACTGAAGCTTTCTTT. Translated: CAISEPGRNTEAFF.

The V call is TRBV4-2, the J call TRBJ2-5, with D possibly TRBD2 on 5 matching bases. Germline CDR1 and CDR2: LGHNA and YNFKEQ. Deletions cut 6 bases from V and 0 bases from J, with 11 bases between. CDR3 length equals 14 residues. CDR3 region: CASSPQRDQETQYF. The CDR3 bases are TGTGCCAGCAGTCCCCAGAGGGACCAAGAGACCCAGTACTTC.

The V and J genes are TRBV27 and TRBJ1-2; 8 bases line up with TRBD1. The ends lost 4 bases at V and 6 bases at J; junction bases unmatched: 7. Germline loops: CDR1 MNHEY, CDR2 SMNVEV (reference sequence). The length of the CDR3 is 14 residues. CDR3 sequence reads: CASSSPADRDGYTF. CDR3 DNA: TGTGCCAGCAGTTCCCCCGCGGACAGGGATGGCTACACCTTC.

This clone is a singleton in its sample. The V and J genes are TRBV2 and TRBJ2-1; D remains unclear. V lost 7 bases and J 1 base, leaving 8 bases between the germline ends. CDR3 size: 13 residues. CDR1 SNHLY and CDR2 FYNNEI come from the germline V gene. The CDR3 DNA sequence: TGTGCCAGCAACTACATATCCTACAATGAGCAGTTCTTC. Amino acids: CASNYISYNEQFF.

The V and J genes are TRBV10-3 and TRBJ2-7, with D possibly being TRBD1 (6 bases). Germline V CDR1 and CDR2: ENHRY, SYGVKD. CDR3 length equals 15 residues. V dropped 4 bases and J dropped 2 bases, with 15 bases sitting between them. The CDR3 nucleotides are TGTGCCATCAGTGTGATACAGGGCTCAGCCTACGAGCAGTACTTC. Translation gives CAISVIQGSAYEQYF.

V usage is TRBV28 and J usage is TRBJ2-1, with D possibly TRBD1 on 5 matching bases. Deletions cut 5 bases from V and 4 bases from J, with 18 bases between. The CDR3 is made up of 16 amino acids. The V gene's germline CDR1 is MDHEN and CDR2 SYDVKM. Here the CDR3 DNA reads TGTGCCAGCAGTCTTACGGACACGACCTTATACAATGAGCAGTTCTTC. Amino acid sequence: CASSLTDTTLYNEQFF.

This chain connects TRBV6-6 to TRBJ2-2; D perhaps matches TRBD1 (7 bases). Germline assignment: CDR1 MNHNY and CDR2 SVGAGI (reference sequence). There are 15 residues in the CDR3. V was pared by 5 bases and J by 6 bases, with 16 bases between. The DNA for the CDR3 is TGTGCCAGCAGTAGTTCAGGGGGGAATGCCGGGGAGCTGTTTTTT. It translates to CASSSSGGNAGELFF.

CDR3: CASSNGQGTNEKLFF. The CDR3 nucleotides are TGTGCCAGCAGCAACGGACAGGGAACTAATGAAAAACTGTTTTTT. This chain links TRBV14 with TRBJ1-4, with 8 bases matching TRBD1. The CDR3 has 15 amino acids. Germline trimming cut 5 bases from V and 1 base from J; bases unmatched to any gene: 3. Germline V gene lookup returns CDR1 SGHDN and CDR2 FVKESK.

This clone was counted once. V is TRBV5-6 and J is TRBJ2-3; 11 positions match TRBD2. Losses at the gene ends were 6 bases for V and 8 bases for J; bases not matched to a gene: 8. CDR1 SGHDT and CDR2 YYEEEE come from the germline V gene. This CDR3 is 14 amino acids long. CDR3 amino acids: CASTIAGGPGTQYF. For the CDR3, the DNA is TGTGCCAGCACCATAGCGGGAGGGCCTGGTACGCAGTATTTT.

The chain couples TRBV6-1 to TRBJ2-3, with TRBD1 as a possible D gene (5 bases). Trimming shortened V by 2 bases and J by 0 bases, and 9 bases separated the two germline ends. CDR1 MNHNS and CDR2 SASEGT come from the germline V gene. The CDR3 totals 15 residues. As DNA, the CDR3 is TGTGCCAGCAGTGAAACAGACAGAAGCACAGATACGCAGTATTTT. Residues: CASSETDRSTDTQYF.

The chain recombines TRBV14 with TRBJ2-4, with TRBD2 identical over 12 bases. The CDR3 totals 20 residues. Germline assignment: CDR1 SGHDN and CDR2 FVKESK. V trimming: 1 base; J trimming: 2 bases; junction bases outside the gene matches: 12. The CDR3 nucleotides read TGTGCCAGCAGCCAAGGACTAGCGGGAGTTGTTGCGGGAACCAAAAACATTCAGTACTTC. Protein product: CASSQGLAGVVAGTKNIQYF.

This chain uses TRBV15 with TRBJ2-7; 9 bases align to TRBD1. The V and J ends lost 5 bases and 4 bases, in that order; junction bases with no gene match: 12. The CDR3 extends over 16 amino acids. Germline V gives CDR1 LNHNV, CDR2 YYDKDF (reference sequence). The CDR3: CATSGVWTGVLYEQYF. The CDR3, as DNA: TGTGCCACCAGCGGGGTCTGGACAGGGGTCCTATACGAGCAGTACTTC.

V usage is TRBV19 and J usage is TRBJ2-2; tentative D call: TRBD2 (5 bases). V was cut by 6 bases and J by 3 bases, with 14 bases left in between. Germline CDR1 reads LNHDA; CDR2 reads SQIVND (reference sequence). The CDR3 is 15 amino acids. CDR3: CASRQRPGDTGELFF. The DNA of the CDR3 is TGTGCCAGTAGACAGCGGCCTGGGGACACCGGGGAGCTGTTTTTT.

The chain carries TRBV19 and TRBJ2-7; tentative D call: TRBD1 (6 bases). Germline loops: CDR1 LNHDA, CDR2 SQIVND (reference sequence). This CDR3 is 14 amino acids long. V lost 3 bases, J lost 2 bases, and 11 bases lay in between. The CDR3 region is CASSIRDTTYEQYF. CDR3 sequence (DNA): TGTGCCAGTAGTATCAGGGACACCACCTACGAGCAGTACTTC.

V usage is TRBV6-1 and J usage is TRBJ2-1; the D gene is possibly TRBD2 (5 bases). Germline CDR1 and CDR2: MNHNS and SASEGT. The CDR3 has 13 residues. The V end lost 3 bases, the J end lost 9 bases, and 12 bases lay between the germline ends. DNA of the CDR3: TGTGCCAGCAGTGACCTCGGGGAAGGTGAGCAGTTCTTC. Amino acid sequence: CASSDLGEGEQFF.